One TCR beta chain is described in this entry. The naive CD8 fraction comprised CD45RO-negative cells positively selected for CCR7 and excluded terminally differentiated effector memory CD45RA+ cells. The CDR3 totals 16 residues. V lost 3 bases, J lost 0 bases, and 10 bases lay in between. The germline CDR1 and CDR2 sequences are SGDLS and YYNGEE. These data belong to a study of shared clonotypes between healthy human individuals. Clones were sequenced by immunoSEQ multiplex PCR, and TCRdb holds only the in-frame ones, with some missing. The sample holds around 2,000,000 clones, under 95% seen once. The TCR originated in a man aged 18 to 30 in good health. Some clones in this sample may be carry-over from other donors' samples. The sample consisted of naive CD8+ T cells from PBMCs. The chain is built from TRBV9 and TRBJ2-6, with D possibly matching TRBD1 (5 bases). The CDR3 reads CASSGQPSSGANVLTF. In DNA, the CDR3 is TGTGCCAGCAGCGGACAGCCGAGCTCTGGGGCCAACGTCCTGACTTTC. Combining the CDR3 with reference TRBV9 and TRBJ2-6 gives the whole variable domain DSGVTQTPKHLITATGQRVTLRCSPRSGDLSVYWYQQSLDQGLQFLIQYYNGEERAKGNILERFSAQQFPDLHSELNLSSLELGDSALYFCASSGQPSSGANVLTFGAGSRLTVL.